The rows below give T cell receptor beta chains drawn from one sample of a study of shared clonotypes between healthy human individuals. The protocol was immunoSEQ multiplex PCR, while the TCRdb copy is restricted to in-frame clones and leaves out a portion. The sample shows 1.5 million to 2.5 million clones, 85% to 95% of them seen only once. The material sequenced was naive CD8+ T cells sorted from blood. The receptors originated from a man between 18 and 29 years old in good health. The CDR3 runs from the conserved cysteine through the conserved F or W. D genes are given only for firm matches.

CDR3nt: TGTGCCAGCCGAGCGTTAGACTGGGGGATAGAGACCCAGTACTTC; CDR3aa: CASRALDWGIETQYF; d_gene: .; j_gene: TRBJ2-5; v_gene: TRBV5-6
CDR3nt: TGTGCCAGCAGCTTAGGACCGGGGGGGCTGTACGAGCAGTACTTC; CDR3aa: CASSLGPGGLYEQYF; d_gene: TRBD2; j_gene: TRBJ2-7; v_gene: TRBV7-9
CDR3nt: TGCGCCAGCAGCCCAACAGAATTTAACACTGAAGCTTTCTTT; CDR3aa: CASSPTEFNTEAFF; d_gene: .; j_gene: TRBJ1-1; v_gene: TRBV4-1
CDR3nt: TGTGCCAGCAGTTTGTACGGAGATACGCAGTATTTT; CDR3aa: CASSLYGDTQYF; d_gene: .; j_gene: TRBJ2-3; v_gene: TRBV27
CDR3nt: TGTGCCAGCAGACCGAGCAGGGGGACCACTATCAGCACAGATACGCAGTATTTT; CDR3aa: CASRPSRGTTISTDTQYF; d_gene: TRBD1; j_gene: TRBJ2-3; v_gene: TRBV11-2
CDR3nt: TGCGCCAGCAGCCCACTGGGACTAGCGGGAGGGCCGCACGAGCAGTACTTC; CDR3aa: CASSPLGLAGGPHEQYF; d_gene: TRBD2; j_gene: TRBJ2-7; v_gene: TRBV5-1
CDR3nt: TGTGCCAGCAGTGAAGAATTATTGGCGGTGTATAACAATGAGCAGTTCTTC; CDR3aa: CASSEELLAVYNNEQFF; d_gene: .; j_gene: TRBJ2-1; v_gene: TRBV2
CDR3nt: TGTGCCAGCAGTTTAACGGCAGGGGGGGGCACTGAAGCTTTCTTT; CDR3aa: CASSLTAGGGTEAFF; d_gene: TRBD1; j_gene: TRBJ1-1; v_gene: TRBV27
CDR3nt: TGTGCCAGCAATATAGCGGGAGACGAGCAGTACTTC; CDR3aa: CASNIAGDEQYF; d_gene: TRBD2; j_gene: TRBJ2-7; v_gene: TRBV6-5
CDR3nt: TGTGCCAGTAGTCCCGGACTAGCGGGAGGGCAGGAGAACATTCAGTACTTC; CDR3aa: CASSPGLAGGQENIQYF; d_gene: TRBD2; j_gene: TRBJ2-4; v_gene: TRBV19
CDR3nt: TGTGCCAGCAGCGTAGGCGGGGGGGTCTACGAGCAGTACTTC; CDR3aa: CASSVGGGVYEQYF; d_gene: TRBD2; j_gene: TRBJ2-7; v_gene: TRBV9
CDR3nt: TGTGCCAGCCAAGGACTAGCGGGGGAAGTGAACACCGGGGAGCTGTTTTTT; CDR3aa: CASQGLAGEVNTGELFF; d_gene: TRBD2; j_gene: TRBJ2-2; v_gene: TRBV15
CDR3nt: TGTGCCAGCAGCTTAGGAGGGGGGCTGAGGGAGCAGTACTTC; CDR3aa: CASSLGGGLREQYF; d_gene: .; j_gene: TRBJ2-7; v_gene: TRBV11-3
CDR3nt: TGTGCCAGCAGCTTGTATGCGGGGTTATACAATGAGCAGTTCTTC; CDR3aa: CASSLYAGLYNEQFF; d_gene: .; j_gene: TRBJ2-1; v_gene: TRBV5-4